The rows below give T cell receptor beta chains drawn from one sample of a study of regulatory T cells in long-lasting Graves disease. Via MiXCR, TCRdb re-called the multiplex PCR reads, giving one row per CDR3 protein. The table shows about 500,000 distinct CDR3 sequences, with around 13% occurring only once. A further study also used this sample, focusing on T cells in Graves' hyperthyroidism and ophthalmopathy.

Sequenced material: peripheral blood mononuclear cells (PBMCs), taken at new diagnosis, from a patient treated with antithyroid drugs. These receptors were taken from a woman aged 25 to 39 with Graves disease. CDR3s include the opening cysteine and the closing phenylalanine or tryptophan. D genes are given only for firm matches. Clone size is given for some rows only: seen once, a few or many times, or a class if the clone is expanded.

many	-	TRBV4-1	TRBJ2-7	TGCGCCAGCAGCCAATTAAATTCCTACGAGCAGTACTTC	CASSQLNSYEQYF
few	TRBD2	TRBV19	TRBJ2-7	TGTGCCAGTAGTGCGGGACTAGCGGGAGACGAGCAGTACTTC	CASSAGLAGDEQYF
-	TRBD1	TRBV28	TRBJ1-1	TGTGCCAGCAAGGGATGGTCCGGGACAGGGAACACTGAAGCTTTCTTT	CASKGWSGTGNTEAFF
-	-	TRBV6-1	TRBJ1-5	TGTGCCAGCAGTGCACTAGGACTCAATCAGCCCCAGCATTTT	CASSALGLNQPQHF
many	-	TRBV15	TRBJ1-2	TGTGCCACTTCGCACGGGGGCGACTATGGCTACACCTTC	CATSHGGDYGYTF
few	-	TRBV7-9	TRBJ2-1	TGTGCCAGCAGCTCCCGGACAGAACCCAATGAGCAGTTCTTC	CASSSRTEPNEQFF
many	-	TRBV27	TRBJ2-3	TGTGCCAGCACCCCCCGGGCCCAGGGAGATACGCAGTATTTT	CASTPRAQGDTQYF
few	-	TRBV25-1	TRBJ2-3	TGTGCCAGCAGTGACCCCAGAGAGACGCAGTATTTT	CASSDPRETQYF
few	TRBD2	TRBV6-1	TRBJ2-1	TGTGCCAGCAGGGGACTAGCGATACCCTACAATGAGCAGTTCTTC	CASRGLAIPYNEQFF
-	TRBD1	TRBV4-3	TRBJ1-2	TGCGCCAGCAGCACCGGGACAGGGGTCGGCTACACCTTC	CASSTGTGVGYTF
many	-	TRBV7-2	TRBJ2-2	TGTGCCAGCAGCTTAAGGCGGCAGGGCCCTACCGGGGAGCTGTTTTTT	CASSLRRQGPTGELFF
-	-	TRBV10-3	TRBJ2-7	TGTGCCATCAGTGCCTCGGGCCTGATAGCCTACGAGCAGTACTTC	CAISASGLIAYEQYF
-	-	TRBV2	TRBJ2-3	TGTGCCAGCAGTGAAGTGAGGGACTTTAGGCAGTATTTT	CASSEVRDFRQYF
many	-	TRBV28	TRBJ2-7	TGTGCCAGCAGTCCACCATCCTACGAGCAGTACTTC	CASSPPSYEQYF
many	TRBD2	TRBV6-2/TRBV6-3	TRBJ2-1	TGTGCCAGCAGTTACTCCCGAGAGGCCGGGAGGGCCCTCCATATCTATGAGCAGTTCTTC	CASSYSREAGRALHIYEQFF
many	TRBD1	TRBV6-1	TRBJ1-6	TGTGCCAGCAGTGGAGAAATCGGACAGGGGAATTCACCCCTCCACTTT	CASSGEIGQGNSPLHF
many	-	TRBV11-2	TRBJ2-1	TGTGCCAGCAGCCGGACCCTGGGAGGGGGCAATGAGCAGTTCTTC	CASSRTLGGGNEQFF
many	-	TRBV12-3/TRBV12-4	TRBJ2-7	TGTGCCAGCAGTCGCCGGGACGCGAGCTCCTACGAGCAGTACTTC	CASSRRDASSYEQYF
many	TRBD1	TRBV6-2/TRBV6-3	TRBJ1-2	TGTGCCAGCGGACTAGGAGGGACAGGGCTCGGCTACACCTTC	CASGLGGTGLGYTF
many	-	TRBV6-1	TRBJ2-7	TGTGCCAGCAGACAAGCCAGCTACGAGCAGTACTTC	CASRQASYEQYF
many	-	TRBV7-9	TRBJ1-2	TGTGCCAGCAGGAAAGGGGAGTACGACTATGGCTACACCTTC	CASRKGEYDYGYTF
many	-	TRBV20-1	TRBJ2-7	TGCAGTGCTAGGGGGACTGCGGGGAAAGCCTACGAGCAGTACTTC	CSARGTAGKAYEQYF
many	-	TRBV30	TRBJ2-2	TGTGCCTGGAGTGGTCTAGCCTTAAACACCGGGGAGCTGTTTTTT	CAWSGLALNTGELFF